This T cell receptor (beta chain) is from a study of breast tumors, draining lymph nodes, adjacent tissues. The lymph nodes were axillary draining lymph nodes from breast cancer patients. V lost 5 bases and J lost 6, with 20 bases in between. Germline V CDR1 and CDR2: MNHEY, SMNVEV (reference sequence). This CDR3 has 15 amino acids. Broader study findings: Tumor repertoires ranked between lymph nodes and nontumor tissue in diversity, with V and J gene preferences.

TCRdb re-derived calls from the multiplex PCR reads in MiXCR, one entry per CDR3 protein. The sample carries fewer than 150,000 distinct CDR3 sequences, less than 25% recorded once. This clonotype was picked up many times. As yet, its antigen is unknown. This TCR derives from a female donor with breast cancer. Some clones in this sample may be carry-over from other donors' samples. Source material: axillary lymph node tissue. The V call is TRBV27, the J call TRBJ2-7, with D possibly matching TRBD1 (6 bases). The CDR3 region is CASSRLGQGPGEQYF. CDR3 sequence (DNA): TGTGCCAGCAGTAGACTCGGGCAGGGGCCGGGCGAGCAGTACTTC.